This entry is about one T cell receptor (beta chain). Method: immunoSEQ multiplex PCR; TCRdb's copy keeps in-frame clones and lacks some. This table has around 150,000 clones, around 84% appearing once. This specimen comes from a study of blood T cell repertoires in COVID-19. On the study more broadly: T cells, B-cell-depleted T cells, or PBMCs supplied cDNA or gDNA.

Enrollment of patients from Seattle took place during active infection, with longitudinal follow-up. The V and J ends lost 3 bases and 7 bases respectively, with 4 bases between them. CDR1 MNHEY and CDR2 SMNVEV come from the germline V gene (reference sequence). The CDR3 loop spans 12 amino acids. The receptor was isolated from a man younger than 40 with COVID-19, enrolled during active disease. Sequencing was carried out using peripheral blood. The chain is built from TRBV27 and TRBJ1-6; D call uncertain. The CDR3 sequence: CASSFQNSPLHF. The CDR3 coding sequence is TGTGCCAGCAGTTTCCAAAATTCACCCCTCCACTTT.